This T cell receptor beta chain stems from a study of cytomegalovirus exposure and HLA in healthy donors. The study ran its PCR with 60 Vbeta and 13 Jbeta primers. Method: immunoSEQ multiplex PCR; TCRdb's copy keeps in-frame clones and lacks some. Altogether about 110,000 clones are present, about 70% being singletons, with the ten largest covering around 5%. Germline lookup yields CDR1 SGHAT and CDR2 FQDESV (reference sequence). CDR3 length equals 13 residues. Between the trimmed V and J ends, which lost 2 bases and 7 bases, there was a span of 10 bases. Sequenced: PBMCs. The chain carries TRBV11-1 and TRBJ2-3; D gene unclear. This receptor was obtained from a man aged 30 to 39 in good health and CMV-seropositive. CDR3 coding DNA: TGTGCCAGCAGCTTAAATCAGTTCTATACGCAGTATTTT. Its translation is CASSLNQFYTQYF.